The present T cell receptor beta chain was sequenced within a study of identical twins. Study-wide results and limits: Partly confounded zero-insertion analyses could result from invariant MAIT and iNKT cells.

Everyone who donated was a healthy Caucasian. A universal primer site was incorporated via template switching, and the cDNA contained unique molecular identifiers. TCRdb reprocessed the 5' RACE reads via MiXCR and lists one record per CDR3 protein. Of around 680,000 distinct CDR3 sequences listed, 8.5% to 9.5% were seen once; the top ten hold 0.85% to 1%. CDR1 and CDR2 from the germline V gene are SQVTM and ANQGSEA. This CDR3 contains 13 residues. Between the trimmed V and J ends, which lost 6 bases and 0 bases, there was a span of 12 bases. To note about this clonotype: The antigen is undetermined.

These records were also assigned to another study, of yellow fever vaccine responses in identical twins.

The rearrangement joins TRBV29-1 to TRBJ2-7; perhaps TRBD1 as D (6 bases). This TCR came from a woman under 30 in good health. The sequenced sample was PBMCs. CDR3 DNA sequence: TGCAGCGTGGGGACACTCAGCTCCTACGAGCAGTACTTC. This gives the protein CSVGTLSSYEQYF.